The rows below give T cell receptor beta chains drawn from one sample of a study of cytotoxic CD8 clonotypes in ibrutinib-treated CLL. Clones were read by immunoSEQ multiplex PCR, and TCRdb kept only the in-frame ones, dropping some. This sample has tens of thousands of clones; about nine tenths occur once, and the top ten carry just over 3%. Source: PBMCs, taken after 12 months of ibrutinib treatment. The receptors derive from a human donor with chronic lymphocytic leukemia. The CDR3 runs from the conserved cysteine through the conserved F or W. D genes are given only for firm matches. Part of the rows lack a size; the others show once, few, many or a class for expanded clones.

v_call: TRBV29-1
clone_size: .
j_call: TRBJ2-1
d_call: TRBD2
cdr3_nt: TGCAGCGTTGAAGTCTTTGGACTAGCGGGAGTAAATGAGCAGTTCTTC
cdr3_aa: CSVEVFGLAGVNEQFF

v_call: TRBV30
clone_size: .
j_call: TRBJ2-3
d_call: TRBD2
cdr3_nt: TGTGCCTGGAGTCCGAGTTTGGTAGCGGGAGGGCCAGATACGCAGTATTTT
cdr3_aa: CAWSPSLVAGGPDTQYF

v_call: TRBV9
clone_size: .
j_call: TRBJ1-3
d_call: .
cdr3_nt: TGTGCCAGCAGCGTAGCCCCCCAGGGGCATACTGGAAACACCATATATTTT
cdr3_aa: CASSVAPQGHTGNTIYF

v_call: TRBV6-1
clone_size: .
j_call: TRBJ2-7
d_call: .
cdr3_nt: TGTGCCAGCAGTGAAGCTGGACTACTCCAGTACTTC
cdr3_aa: CASSEAGLLQYF

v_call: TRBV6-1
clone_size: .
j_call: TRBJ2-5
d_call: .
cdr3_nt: TGTGCCAGCAGTTCAGTTCAAGAGACCCAGTACTTC
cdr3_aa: CASSSVQETQYF

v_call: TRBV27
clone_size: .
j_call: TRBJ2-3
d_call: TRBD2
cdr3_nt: TGTGCCAGCAGTTCACCGGGACTAGCGGGAGCCGGAGATACGCAGTATTTT
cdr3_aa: CASSSPGLAGAGDTQYF

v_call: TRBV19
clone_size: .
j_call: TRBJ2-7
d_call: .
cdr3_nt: TGTGCCAGTAGTTTAGGGGGACTGAGCTCCTACGAGCAGTACTTC
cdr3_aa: CASSLGGLSSYEQYF

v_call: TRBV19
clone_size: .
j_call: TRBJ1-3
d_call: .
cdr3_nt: TGTGCCACTGGCCGGGACCGAAATACCGAGAAGAATTTT
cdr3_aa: CATGRDRNTEKNF

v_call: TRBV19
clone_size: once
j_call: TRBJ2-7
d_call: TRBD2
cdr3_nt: TGTGCCAGTAGTTCGATGACTAGCGGGGATGAGGTAGGGTACGAGCAGTACTTC
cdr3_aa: CASSSMTSGDEVGYEQYF

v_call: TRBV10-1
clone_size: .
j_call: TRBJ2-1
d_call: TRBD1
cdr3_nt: TGCGCCAGCAGTCCACGGACAGGGGGCGCGGCGGGCAATGAGCAGTTCTTC
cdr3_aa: CASSPRTGGAAGNEQFF

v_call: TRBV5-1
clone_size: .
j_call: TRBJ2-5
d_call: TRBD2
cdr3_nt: TGCGCCAGCAGCTTTGATAGCGGGAGGGCCGGGGAGACCCAGTACTTC
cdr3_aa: CASSFDSGRAGETQYF

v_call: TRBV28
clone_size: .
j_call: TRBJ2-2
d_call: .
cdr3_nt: TGTGCCAGCAGATTACAGCAAATGAACACCGGGGAGCTGTTTTTT
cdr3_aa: CASRLQQMNTGELFF

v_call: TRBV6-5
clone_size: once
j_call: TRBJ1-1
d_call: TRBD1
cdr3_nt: TGTGCCAGCAACAAACAGGGGGCGATTGAAGCTTTCTTT
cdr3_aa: CASNKQGAIEAFF

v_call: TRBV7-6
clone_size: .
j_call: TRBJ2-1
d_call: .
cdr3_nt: TGTGCCAGCAGCTGGGGACTCTACAATGAGCAGTTCTTC
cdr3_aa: CASSWGLYNEQFF

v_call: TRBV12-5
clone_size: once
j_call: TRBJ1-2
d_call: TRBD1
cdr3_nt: TGTGCTAGTGGTTTGGTACGGGGACAGGGAGGTTATGGCTACACCTTC
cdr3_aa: CASGLVRGQGGYGYTF

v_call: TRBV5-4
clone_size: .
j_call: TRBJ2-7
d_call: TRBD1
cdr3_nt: TGTGCCAGCAGCCCAGGACAGGGCAAGGAGGTGTACGAGCAGTACTTC
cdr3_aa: CASSPGQGKEVYEQYF

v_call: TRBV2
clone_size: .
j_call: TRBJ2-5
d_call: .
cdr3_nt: TGTGCCAGCAGCGAATCAAGGACTGATGCGGAGACCCAGTACTTC
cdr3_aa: CASSESRTDAETQYF

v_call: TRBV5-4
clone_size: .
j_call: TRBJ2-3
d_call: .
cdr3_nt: TGTGCCAGCAGCCGGGAGGGGGCTAGAGATACGCAGTATTTT
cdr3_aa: CASSREGARDTQYF

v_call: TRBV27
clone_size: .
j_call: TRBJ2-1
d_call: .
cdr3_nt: TGTGCCAGCAGTAAGGGGAGCTCCTACAATGAGCAGTTCTTC
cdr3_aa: CASSKGSSYNEQFF

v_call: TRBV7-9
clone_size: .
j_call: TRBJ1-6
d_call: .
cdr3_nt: TGTGCCAGCAGCTTAGAACAGGGACCGTACTATAATTCACCCCTCCACTTT
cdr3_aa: CASSLEQGPYYNSPLHF

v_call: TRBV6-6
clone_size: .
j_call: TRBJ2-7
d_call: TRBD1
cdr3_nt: TGTGCCAGCAGTCCATATGGACAGGGACCCTTGAGCGAGCAGTACTTC
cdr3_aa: CASSPYGQGPLSEQYF

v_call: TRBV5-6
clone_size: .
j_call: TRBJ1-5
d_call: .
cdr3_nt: TGTGCCAGCAGCTTGAGAAACGCCGGGACCAATCAGCCCCAGCATTTT
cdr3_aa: CASSLRNAGTNQPQHF

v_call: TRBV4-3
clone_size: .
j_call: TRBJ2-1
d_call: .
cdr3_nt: TGCGCCAGCAACCAGGACCCCCTCGGGACGGGAGACAATGAGCAGTTCTTC
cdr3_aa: CASNQDPLGTGDNEQFF

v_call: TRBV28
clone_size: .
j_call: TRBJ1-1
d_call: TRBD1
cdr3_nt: TGTGCCAGCAGCCTGACAGGGGGCTCAAGTGTCACTGAAGCTTTCTTT
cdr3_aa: CASSLTGGSSVTEAFF

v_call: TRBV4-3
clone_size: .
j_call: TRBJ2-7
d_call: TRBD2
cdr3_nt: TGCGCCAGCAGCCAAGTGAGAAAGAGGACTAGCGGGAGTTATCTCTACGAGCAGTACTTC
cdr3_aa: CASSQVRKRTSGSYLYEQYF

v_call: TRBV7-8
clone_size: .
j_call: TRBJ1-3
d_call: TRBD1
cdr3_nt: TGTGCCAGCAGCGTGGGACAGGGAGACACCATATATTTT
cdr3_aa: CASSVGQGDTIYF

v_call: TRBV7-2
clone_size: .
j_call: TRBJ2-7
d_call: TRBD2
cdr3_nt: TGTGCCAGCAGCCTGTCAAGCGGGAGAAACGAGCAGTACTTC
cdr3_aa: CASSLSSGRNEQYF

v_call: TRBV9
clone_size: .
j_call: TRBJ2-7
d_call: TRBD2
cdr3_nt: TGTGCCAGCAGCGCCAGACCGGGACTAGGCGTCTCCTACGAGCAGTACTTC
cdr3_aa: CASSARPGLGVSYEQYF

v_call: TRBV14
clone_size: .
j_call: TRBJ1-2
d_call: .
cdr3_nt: TGTGCCAGCAGCCAAGATCTGAGGATCGCAGGGAACTATGGCTACACCTTC
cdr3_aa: CASSQDLRIAGNYGYTF